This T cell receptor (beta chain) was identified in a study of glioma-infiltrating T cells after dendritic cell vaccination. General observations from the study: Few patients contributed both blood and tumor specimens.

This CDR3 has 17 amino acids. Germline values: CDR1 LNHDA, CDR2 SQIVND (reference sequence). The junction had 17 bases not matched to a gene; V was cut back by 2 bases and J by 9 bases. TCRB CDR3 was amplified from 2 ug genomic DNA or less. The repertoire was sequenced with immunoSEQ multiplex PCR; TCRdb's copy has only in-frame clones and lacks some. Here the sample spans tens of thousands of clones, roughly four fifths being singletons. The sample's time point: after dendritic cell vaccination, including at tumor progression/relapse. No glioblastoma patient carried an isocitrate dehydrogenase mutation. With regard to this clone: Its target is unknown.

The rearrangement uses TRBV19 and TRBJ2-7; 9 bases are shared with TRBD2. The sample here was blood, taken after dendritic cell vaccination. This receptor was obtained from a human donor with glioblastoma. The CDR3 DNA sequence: TGTGCCAGTAGTATATTAGCGGTAGCGGGGGAACCTACGGCGCAGTACTTC. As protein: CASSILAVAGEPTAQYF.